Below are 8 T cell receptor beta chains sequenced from a single sample in a study of control samples from healthy donors and cancer patients. Sequencing used immunoSEQ multiplex PCR; TCRdb keeps in-frame clones, though not all of them. Among approximately 86,000 clones listed, 85% to 95% were seen once. The sequenced material came from blood. Source of these receptors: a woman aged 25 to 45 in good health.

J is TRBJ1-2 and V is TRBV28; TRBD1 is a possible D gene (6 bases). The V and J ends lost 5 bases and 3 bases respectively, with 13 bases between them. This CDR3 spans 14 amino acids. CDR1 is MDHEN and CDR2 is SYDVKM in the germline V gene. The CDR3 region has the DNA TGTGCCAGCAGTGGTGGGGACATGGACTATGGCTACACCTTC. Translating gives CASSGGDMDYGYTF.

The chain employs TRBV11-2 and TRBJ1-4; D gene unclear. Trimming removed 1 base from V and 6 bases from J, with 12 bases in between. The CDR3 has 15 amino acids. Germline loops: CDR1 SGHAT, CDR2 FQNNGV. The CDR3 sequence is CASSLVVGGDEKLFF. DNA of the CDR3: TGTGCCAGCAGCTTAGTCGTGGGCGGGGATGAAAAACTGTTTTTT.

This chain joins TRBV5-1 and TRBJ1-1; a weak D match, TRBD1 (5 bases). This CDR3 comprises 16 residues. The germline gives CDR1 SGHRS, CDR2 YFSETQ. V lost 4 bases and J 0 bases, leaving 16 bases between the germline ends. The DNA of the CDR3 is TGCGCCAGCAGCCTAGGGAGCGGGGGACTGAACACTGAAGCTTTCTTT. Translation gives CASSLGSGGLNTEAFF. Together with reference TRBV5-1 and TRBJ1-1, the CDR3 gives the full variable domain: KAGVTQTPRYLIKTRGQQVTLSCSPISGHRSVSWYQQTPGQGLQFLFEYFSETQRNKGNFPGRFSGRQFSNSRSEMNVSTLELGDSALYLCASSLGSGGLNTEAFFGQGTRLTVV.

The rearrangement links TRBV21-1 to TRBJ1-3; the table's D gene call, TRBD1, was not cross checked with the DNA. TRBV21-1 is an annotated pseudogene. The CDR3 extends over 17 amino acids. DNA of the CDR3: TGTGCCAGCAGCAAAGTATATCGTTCAGGGTGCGGAAACACCATATATTTT. Encoded protein: CASSKVYRSGCGNTIYF.

The gene calls are TRBV30 and TRBJ1-4; D perhaps matches TRBD1 (5 bases). Germline values: CDR1 GTSNPN, CDR2 SVGIG (reference sequence). Trimming shortened V by 1 base and J by 4 bases, and 13 bases separated the two germline ends. This CDR3 has 15 amino acids. The CDR3: CAWSDGSGGNEKLFF. In nucleotides, the CDR3 is TGTGCCTGGAGTGATGGATCTGGGGGTAATGAAAAACTGTTTTTT. Full variable domain (remainder filled in from reference TRBV30 and TRBJ1-4): SQTIHQWPATLVQPVGSPLSLECTVEGTSNPNLYWYRQAAGRGLQLLFYSVGIGQISSEVPQNLSASRPQDRQFILSSKKLLLSDSGFYLCAWSDGSGGNEKLFFGSGTQLSVL.

The genes are TRBV6-5 and TRBJ1-2, with TRBD1 matching over 8 bases. The CDR3 has 14 residues. J was trimmed by 8 bases and V by 0 bases; bases with no gene match: 5. Germline V CDR1 and CDR2: MNHEY, SVGAGI. The CDR3 nucleotides are TGTGCCAGCAGTTACTCTCAGGGGGCGCAGGGCTACACCTTC. Translated: CASSYSQGAQGYTF.

V gene TRBV10-3 combines with J gene TRBJ2-3, with 8 nucleotides matching TRBD2. Germline CDR1 is ENHRY and CDR2 is SYGVKD. The ends lost 6 bases at V and 5 bases at J; junction bases unmatched: 4. The CDR3 totals 13 residues. CDR3 region: CAIRPAGGDTQYF. In DNA, the CDR3 is TGTGCCATCAGACCTGCGGGAGGAGATACGCAGTATTTT.

The V and J genes are TRBV5-8 and TRBJ1-4; 7 positions match TRBD1. CDR1 and CDR2 (germline): SGHTS, YDEGEE. V dropped 5 bases and J dropped 2; count of bases not matched to a gene: 6. This CDR3 has 15 amino acids. In DNA, the CDR3 is TGTGCCAGCAGTCCGACAGGGCGCACTAATGAAAAACTGTTTTTT. Translated, it gives CASSPTGRTNEKLFF.